This TCR beta chain stems from a study of long-term antiretroviral therapy in people with HIV. This CDR3 has 12 residues. Germline-derived CDR1 and CDR2 are SGHTA and FQGNSA. V was shortened by 4 bases and J by 7 bases, with 8 bases between the two germline ends. Without exception, participants with HIV were treated in the United States. Study-level points and caveats: The range of CDR3 lengths in HIV repertoires proved narrower than that found in controls. Samples were collected from the mid-2000s to the late 2010s under possibly less effective ART regimens.

Concerning this clone itself: As yet, its antigen is unknown.

Survey-level immunoSEQ v3.0 assays were run. TCRdb keeps only in-frame clones here, not all; method: immunoSEQ multiplex PCR. There are 10,000 to 15,000 clones in the sample; around 77% occur only once, and roughly an eighth lies in the top ten. Sequenced material: unsorted PBMCs, taken 1.3 years after starting antiretroviral therapy. The chain recombines TRBV7-2 with TRBJ1-5; D gene ambiguous. The TCR was taken from a woman aged 18-29 years with HIV. This CDR3 is CASSSPPQPQHF. In DNA form, the CDR3 reads TGTGCCAGCAGCTCCCCCCCCCAGCCCCAGCATTTT.